This TCR beta chain was captured in a study of blood T cell repertoires in COVID-19 (dated by TCRdb to the early 2020s). Describing the broader study: The collaborator samples originated in the United States, Italy and Spain and spanned the acute and convalescent phases of COVID-19. The prospective study material was composed of cDNA or gDNA derived from T cells, B-cell-depleted T cells, or PBMCs. Subjects who had been exposed to COVID-19, were actively infected with it, or had recovered from it provided the deeply sampled blood TCRbeta repertoires that made up the dataset. The repertoires were made available in a free public database intended to serve as a resource for research on the immune response to SARS-CoV-2. The samples were drawn from the first 160 participants of the ongoing ImmuneRACE study and from 1,254 subjects provided by 6 global collaborators. Sample metadata almost always included a de-identified subject ID, COVID-19 status, age in years and sex. HLA class I and class II types, where available, came from metadata supplied by the sample provider rather than from assay-based typing. Paper-wide results and their limitations: The amount of clinical and demographic metadata varied by source and participant and was provided uncurated.

For this clone: The antigen it binds to is not known. The record has no base qualities; no much larger clone is one base away.

TCRbeta CDR3 regions were amplified from genomic DNA using the immunoSEQ Assay, a bias-controlled multiplex PCR. For the original study's pipeline: Nucleated cell counts per sample were estimated from amplification of reference gene primers within the assay. To quantify the absolute abundance of each unique TCRbeta CDR3 rearrangement, sequence reads were collapsed and filtered. For each sample, productive Simpson clonality was calculated by taking the square root of Simpson's diversity index across productive rearrangements. The table was pulled from immuneACCESS by TCRdb, which kept in-frame rearrangements only. Such tables lose some clones; where checked, under half of the loss comes from unresolved V genes, and the rest has no known cause. That table furnishes V, J and clone size, whereas the DNA furnished D and trimming. Recorded for this sample are some 300,000 clones; around 92% of them occurred a single time. Roughly 10% of the sample is held by the ten biggest clonotypes.

At the junction V is shortened by 3 bases and J by 5 bases; bases outside the gene matches: 10. The CDR3 goes from the cysteine to the phenylalanine over 16 residues. The read is trimmed to its CDR3 DNA, 48 bases read in frame from base 1. CDR1 and CDR2, looked up from the germline V gene, are LGHNA and YSLEER. In the prospective study, participants were about 18 to 89 years old, resided in 24 geographic areas of the United States, and were enrolled through a virtual design. In the prospective study, cohorts were assigned on the basis of participant-reported clinical history obtained from a screening survey and a study questionnaire. For ImmuneRACE Cohort 3, a participant was defined as recovered based on two consecutive negative NP/OP PCR tests, clearance by a healthcare professional, or resolution of symptoms. Mobile phlebotomists in the prospective study collected whole blood, serum and a nasopharyngeal or oropharyngeal swab from every participant. Additional blood draws and questionnaires over an approximately 2-month period could optionally be provided by prospective study participants. Before DNA extraction, prospective study blood samples were shipped either frozen or at room temperature.

The source material was PBMCs or T cells enriched from blood (not recorded which). The V and J segments used are TRBV4-3 and TRBJ2-1; the central 7 bases match TRBD1. This TCR came from a woman in her twenties or thirties who had recovered from COVID-19. The nucleotide sequence reads as follows: TGCGCCAGCAGCCATGCCACAGGGGATCGGGACAATGAGCAGTTCTTC. This codes for CASSHATGDRDNEQFF.